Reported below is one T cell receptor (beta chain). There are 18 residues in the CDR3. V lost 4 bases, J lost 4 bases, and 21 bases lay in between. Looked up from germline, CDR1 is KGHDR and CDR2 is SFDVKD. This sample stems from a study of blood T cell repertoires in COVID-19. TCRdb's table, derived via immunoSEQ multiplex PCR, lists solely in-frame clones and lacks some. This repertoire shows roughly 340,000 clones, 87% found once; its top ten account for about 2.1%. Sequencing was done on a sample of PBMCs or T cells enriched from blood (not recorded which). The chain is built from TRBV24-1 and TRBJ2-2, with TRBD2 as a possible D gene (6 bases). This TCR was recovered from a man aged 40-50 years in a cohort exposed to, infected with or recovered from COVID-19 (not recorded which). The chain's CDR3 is CATSDSDRRGAGTGELFF. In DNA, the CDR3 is TGTGCCACCAGTGACTCCGACAGACGCGGGGCAGGCACCGGGGAGCTGTTTTTT.